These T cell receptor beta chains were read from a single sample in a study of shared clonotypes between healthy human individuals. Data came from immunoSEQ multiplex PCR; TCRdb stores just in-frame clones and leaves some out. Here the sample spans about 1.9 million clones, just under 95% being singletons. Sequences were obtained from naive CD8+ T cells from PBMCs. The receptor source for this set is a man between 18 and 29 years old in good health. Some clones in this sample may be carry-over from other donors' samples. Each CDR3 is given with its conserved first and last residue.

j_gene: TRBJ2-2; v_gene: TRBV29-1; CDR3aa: CSARPAGTGELFF
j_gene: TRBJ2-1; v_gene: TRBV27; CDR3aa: CASRDGAGVTYNEQFF
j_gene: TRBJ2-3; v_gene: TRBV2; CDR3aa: CARATSGWRDTQYF
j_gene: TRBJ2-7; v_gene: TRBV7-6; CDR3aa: CASSGTSGSPYEQYF
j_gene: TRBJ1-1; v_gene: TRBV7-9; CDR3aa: CASSSRDREGLYTEAFF
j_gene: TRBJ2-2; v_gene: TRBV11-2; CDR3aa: CASSPRLAGDTGELFF
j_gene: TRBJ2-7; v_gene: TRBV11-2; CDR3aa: CASSHRVDEQYF
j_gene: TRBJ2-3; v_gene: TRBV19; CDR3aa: CASSPVRGGTDTQYF
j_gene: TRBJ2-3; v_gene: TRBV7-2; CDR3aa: CASSLIAATDTQYF
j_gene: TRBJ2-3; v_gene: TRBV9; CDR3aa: CASSVSGTVTDTQYF
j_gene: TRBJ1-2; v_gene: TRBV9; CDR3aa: CASSAGGPYGYTF
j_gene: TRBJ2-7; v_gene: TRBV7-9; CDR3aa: CASSSIIAANYEQYF
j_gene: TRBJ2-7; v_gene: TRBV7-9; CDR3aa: CASSFLEGRIEQYF
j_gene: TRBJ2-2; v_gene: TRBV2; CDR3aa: CASRRSGRALTGELFF
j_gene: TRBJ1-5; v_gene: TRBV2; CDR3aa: CASSYGPSNQPQHF
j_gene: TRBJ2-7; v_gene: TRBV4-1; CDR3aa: CASSLDRKSSYEQYF
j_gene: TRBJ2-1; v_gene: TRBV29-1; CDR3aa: CSVEGLAYNEQFF
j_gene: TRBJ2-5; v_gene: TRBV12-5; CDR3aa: CASGLGIQETQYF
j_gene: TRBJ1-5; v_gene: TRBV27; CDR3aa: CASRRTGGYQPQHF
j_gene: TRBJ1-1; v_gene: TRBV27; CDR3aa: CASSLGPEGDTEAFF
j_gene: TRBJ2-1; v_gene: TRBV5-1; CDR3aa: CASSPPEYPHNEQFF
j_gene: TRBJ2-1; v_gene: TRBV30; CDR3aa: CAWATSGYNEQFF